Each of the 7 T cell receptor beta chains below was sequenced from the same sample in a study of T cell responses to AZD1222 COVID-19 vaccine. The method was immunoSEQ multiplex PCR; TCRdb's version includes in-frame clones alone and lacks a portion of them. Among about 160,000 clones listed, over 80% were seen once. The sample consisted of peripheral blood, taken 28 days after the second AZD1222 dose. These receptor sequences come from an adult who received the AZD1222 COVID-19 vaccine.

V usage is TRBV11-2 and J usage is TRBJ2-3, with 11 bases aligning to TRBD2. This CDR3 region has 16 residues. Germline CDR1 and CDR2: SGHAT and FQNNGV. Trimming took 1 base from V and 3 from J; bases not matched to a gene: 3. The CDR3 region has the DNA TGTGCCAGCAGCTTAGTACTAGCGGGGGCAACAGATACGCAGTATTTT. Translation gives CASSLVLAGATDTQYF.

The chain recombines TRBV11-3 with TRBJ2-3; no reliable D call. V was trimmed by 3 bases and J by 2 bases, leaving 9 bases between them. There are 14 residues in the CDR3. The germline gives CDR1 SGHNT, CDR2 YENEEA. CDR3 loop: CASSFLATTDTQYF. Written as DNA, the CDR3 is TGTGCCAGCAGCTTTCTGGCGACCACAGATACGCAGTATTTT.

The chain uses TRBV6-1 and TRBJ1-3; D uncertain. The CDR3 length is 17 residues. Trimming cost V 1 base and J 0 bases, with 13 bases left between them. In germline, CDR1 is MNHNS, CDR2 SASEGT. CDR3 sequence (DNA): TGTGCCAGCAGTGAAGGGTGGATGCTGAGCTCTGGAAACACCATATATTTT. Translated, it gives CASSEGWMLSSGNTIYF.

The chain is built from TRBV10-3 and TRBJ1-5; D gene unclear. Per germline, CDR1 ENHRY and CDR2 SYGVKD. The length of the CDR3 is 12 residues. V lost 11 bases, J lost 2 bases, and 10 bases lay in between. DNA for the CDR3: TGTGCCGCCCAGGAGGGCAATCAGCCCCAGCATTTT. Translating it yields CAAQEGNQPQHF.

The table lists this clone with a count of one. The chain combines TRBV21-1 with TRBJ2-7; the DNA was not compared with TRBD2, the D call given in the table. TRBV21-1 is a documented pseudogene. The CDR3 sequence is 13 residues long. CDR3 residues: CASNGTSGGEQYF. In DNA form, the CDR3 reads TGTGCCAGCAACGGGACTAGCGGGGGGGAGCAGTACTTC.

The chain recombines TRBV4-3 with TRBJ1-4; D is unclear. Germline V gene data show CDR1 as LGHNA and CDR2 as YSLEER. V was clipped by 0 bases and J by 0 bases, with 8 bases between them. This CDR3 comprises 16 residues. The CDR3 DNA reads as TGCGCCAGCAGCCAAGAGTGGAGGGCAACTAATGAAAAACTGTTTTTT. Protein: CASSQEWRATNEKLFF.

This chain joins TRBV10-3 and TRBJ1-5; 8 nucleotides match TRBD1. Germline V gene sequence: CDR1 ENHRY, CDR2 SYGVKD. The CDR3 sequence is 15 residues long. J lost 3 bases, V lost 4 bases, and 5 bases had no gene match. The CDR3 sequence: CAISGDRGDNQPQHF. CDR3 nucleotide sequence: TGTGCCATCAGTGGAGACAGGGGAGACAATCAGCCCCAGCATTTT.